This T cell receptor beta chain emerged from a study of beta chain features in type 1 diabetes. The study, taken as a whole, reports: Compared to healthy donors, patients appeared to have naive, central memory and Treg TCRB repertoires that were more alike. Type 1 diabetes patients had moderately but significantly shorter TCRB CDR3s in all four CD4+ subsets.

This clone was counted only a few times. Its matching antigen is unknown. CDR3 length equals 14 residues. Germline CDR1 is MNHEY and CDR2 is SVGAGI. The junction had 4 bases not matched to a gene; V was cut back by 6 bases and J by 5 bases. Reverse transcribing all isolated RNA meant expressed TCRB transcripts were sequenced. Clones were sequenced by immunoSEQ multiplex PCR, and TCRdb holds only the in-frame ones, with some missing. The repertoire holds about 710,000 clones, with over 12% as singletons. The rearrangement uses TRBV6-5 and TRBJ1-6, with TRBD1 matching over 7 bases. This sequence originates from a man younger than 35 with type 1 diabetes. Sequencing used naive CD4+ T cells from blood. This CDR3 is CASRGQPDNSPLHF. The CDR3 region has the DNA TGTGCCAGCAGGGGACAGCCCGATAATTCACCCCTCCACTTT.